A selection of T cell receptor beta chains follows, all from one sample in a study of blood T cell repertoires in COVID-19. TCRdb keeps only in-frame clones here, not all; method: immunoSEQ multiplex PCR. The sample contains some 170,000 clones, about 92% of which appear only once. Sequencing was performed on peripheral blood. These receptor sequences come from a woman in her sixties with COVID-19, enrolled during active disease. The CDR3 runs from the conserved cysteine through the conserved F or W. The order of the fields is V gene, D gene, J gene, clone size, CDR3 protein, CDR3 DNA. D genes are given only for firm matches. Size is omitted from some rows. Given values are once, few, many or a class for expanded clones.

TRBV27	-	TRBJ1-5	-	CASSHLGVQHF	TGTGCCAGCAGTCACCTAGGGGTCCAGCATTTT
TRBV4-1	-	TRBJ1-1	-	CASSQDVGGRTEAFF	TGCGCCAGCAGCCAAGATGTGGGGGGGCGTACTGAAGCTTTCTTT
TRBV19	TRBD1	TRBJ2-7	-	CASSRTGPYEQYF	TGTGCCAGTAGTCGGACAGGGCCATACGAGCAGTACTTC
TRBV5-1	-	TRBJ2-3	-	CASSEQGYSTDTQYF	TGCGCCAGCAGCGAACAGGGCTACAGCACAGATACGCAGTATTTT
TRBV7-2	TRBD1	TRBJ1-1	-	CASSFTPDRGGAFF	TGTGCCAGCAGCTTCACCCCCGACAGGGGAGGAGCTTTCTTT
TRBV5-6	TRBD1	TRBJ2-2	-	CASSYRTGSVTGELFF	TGTGCCAGCAGCTACCGGACAGGGTCGGTCACCGGGGAGCTGTTTTTT
TRBV4-3	-	TRBJ1-2	-	CASSQETGSSVYGYTF	TGCGCCAGCAGCCAAGAAACAGGGTCTTCCGTCTATGGCTACACCTTC
TRBV7-9	TRBD1	TRBJ1-2	-	CASSQTGIHGYTF	TGTGCCAGCAGCCAGACAGGGATCCATGGCTACACCTTC
TRBV19	TRBD1	TRBJ1-5	once	CASSLSQGAYQPQHF	TGTGCCAGTAGTTTATCGCAGGGGGCCTACCAGCCCCAGCATTTT
TRBV6-6	TRBD1	TRBJ1-5	-	CASSYLTGFGQPQHF	TGTGCCAGCAGTTACCTGACAGGGTTCGGTCAGCCCCAGCATTTT
TRBV19	TRBD1	TRBJ2-4	-	CASSGQAYIQYF	TGTGCCAGTAGTGGACAGGCGTACATTCAGTACTTC
TRBV7-2	-	TRBJ2-7	-	CASSLVETGTYEQYF	TGTGCCAGCAGCTTAGTGGAGACTGGAACCTACGAGCAGTACTTC
TRBV9	-	TRBJ1-4	-	CASSVWAGFGEKLFF	TGTGCCAGCAGCGTCTGGGCAGGGTTCGGGGAAAAACTGTTTTTT
TRBV29-1	-	TRBJ1-1	-	CSVEGVTGNTEAFF	TGCAGCGTTGAAGGGGTGACAGGGAACACTGAAGCTTTCTTT
TRBV3-1/TRBV3-2	-	TRBJ2-2	-	CASSQVSGSYTGELFF	TGTGCCAGCAGCCAAGTCTCCGGGTCTTACACCGGGGAGCTGTTTTTT
TRBV10-3	TRBD1	TRBJ1-2	-	CAISEEGAQGYTF	TGTGCCATCAGTGAAGAGGGGGCGCAGGGCTACACCTTC
TRBV12-3/TRBV12-4	-	TRBJ2-7	-	CASSTGYLYEQYF	TGTGCCAGCAGTACAGGGTATCTCTACGAGCAGTACTTC
TRBV19	TRBD1	TRBJ1-4	-	CASSSTGGGTNEKLFF	TGTGCCAGTAGTAGTACAGGGGGAGGAACTAATGAAAAACTGTTTTTT
TRBV27	-	TRBJ1-2	once	CASSSGFNYGYTF	TGTGCCAGCAGTTCCGGGTTTAACTATGGCTACACCTTC
TRBV6-6	-	TRBJ1-1	once	CASSRGTRGREAFF	TGTGCCAGCAGCCGAGGGACCCGGGGGAGAGAAGCTTTCTTT
TRBV19	-	TRBJ2-1	-	CASSIRVGVTEQFF	TGTGCCAGTAGTATACGAGTAGGGGTGACTGAGCAGTTCTTC
TRBV10-3	-	TRBJ1-1	-	CAISDPGQNTEAFF	TGTGCCATCAGTGACCCGGGACAGAACACTGAAGCTTTCTTT
TRBV3-1/TRBV3-2	TRBD1	TRBJ1-5	-	CATGQGAQPQHF	TGTGCCACTGGGCAGGGGGCTCAGCCCCAGCATTTT
TRBV25-1	-	TRBJ1-6	-	CASSEYGESNNSPLHF	TGTGCCAGCAGTGAATATGGAGAATCCAATAATTCACCCCTCCACTTT
TRBV15	TRBD1	TRBJ1-1	-	CATSRGQGALNTEAFF	TGTGCCACCAGCAGAGGACAGGGGGCATTGAACACTGAAGCTTTCTTT
TRBV29-1	TRBD2	TRBJ2-3	-	CSVDVRGEGDTQYF	TGCAGCGTTGACGTACGGGGGGAGGGAGATACGCAGTATTTT
TRBV30	TRBD1	TRBJ1-2	-	CAWSEGGARSGYTF	TGTGCCTGGAGTGAAGGGGGCGCCCGTAGCGGCTACACCTTC
TRBV29-1	-	TRBJ1-4	-	CSVVTARQGEKLFF	TGCAGCGTGGTAACAGCGCGTCAGGGTGAAAAACTGTTTTTT
TRBV6-1	-	TRBJ1-1	-	CASSEPRLGAFF	TGTGCCAGCAGTGAACCCCGACTGGGAGCTTTCTTT
TRBV30	-	TRBJ1-1	-	CAWRRGRREAFF	TGTGCCTGGAGACGCGGGAGGCGTGAAGCTTTCTTT
TRBV4-1	-	TRBJ1-1	-	CASSHNRPLNTEAFF	TGCGCCAGCAGCCATAATCGTCCCTTGAACACTGAAGCTTTCTTT
TRBV9	TRBD2	TRBJ2-2	-	CASSVNPAGYTGELFF	TGTGCCAGCAGCGTAAACCCAGCGGGGTACACCGGGGAGCTGTTTTTT
TRBV6-1	-	TRBJ1-1	-	CASSEDLGSGAFF	TGTGCCAGCAGTGAAGACTTGGGGTCGGGGGCTTTCTTT
TRBV6-5	TRBD2	TRBJ2-7	-	CASSYLGAGGYEQYF	TGTGCCAGCAGTTACCTCGGCGCGGGGGGGTACGAGCAGTACTTC
TRBV7-2	TRBD2	TRBJ2-7	-	CASQASGGGPYEQYF	TGTGCCTCTCAAGCTAGCGGGGGGGGGCCCTACGAGCAGTACTTC
TRBV5-5	-	TRBJ2-7	-	CASSFAGATYEQYF	TGTGCCAGCAGCTTTGCAGGGGCGACCTACGAGCAGTACTTC
TRBV6-2/TRBV6-3	TRBD2	TRBJ2-2	-	CASSLSREGTGELFF	TGTGCCAGCAGTTTATCCAGGGAGGGGACCGGGGAGCTGTTTTTT
TRBV19	-	TRBJ1-1	-	CASSMGIEGTEAFF	TGTGCCAGTAGTATGGGTATTGAGGGCACTGAAGCTTTCTTT
TRBV4-3	TRBD1	TRBJ2-1	-	CASSLQGGYEQFF	TGCGCCAGCAGCCTACAGGGGGGTTACGAGCAGTTCTTC
TRBV6-5	TRBD1	TRBJ2-7	-	CASSTDRAEYEQYF	TGTGCCAGCAGTACGGACAGGGCAGAATACGAGCAGTACTTC
TRBV30	TRBD1	TRBJ2-2	once	CAWSGDRGQTGELFF	TGTGCCTGGAGTGGGGACAGGGGGCAGACCGGGGAGCTGTTTTTT
TRBV7-9	-	TRBJ1-1	-	CASSPPQGQGSEAFF	TGTGCCAGCAGCCCCCCCCAGGGGCAGGGATCTGAAGCTTTCTTT
TRBV6-2/TRBV6-3	-	TRBJ2-5	once	CASSSPGAQYF	TGTGCCAGCAGTTCCCCAGGGGCCCAGTACTTC
TRBV6-6	-	TRBJ1-2	once	CASNTQGRIYGYTF	TGTGCCAGCAATACGCAGGGGCGAATCTATGGCTACACCTTC
TRBV2	-	TRBJ1-6	-	CASRTNREYNSPLHF	TGTGCCAGCAGGACGAACAGGGAATATAATTCACCCCTCCACTTT
TRBV7-6	-	TRBJ1-5	-	CASSLEYNQPQHF	TGTGCCAGCAGCTTAGAATACAATCAGCCCCAGCATTTT
TRBV10-3	-	TRBJ2-2	once	CAISENDSPGELFF	TGTGCCATCAGTGAAAACGATAGTCCCGGGGAGCTGTTTTTT
TRBV6-5	TRBD1	TRBJ2-7	-	CASTRGTGGPYEQYF	TGTGCCAGCACCAGGGGGACAGGGGGCCCCTACGAGCAGTACTTC
TRBV4-3	-	TRBJ2-1	-	CASSQELGGRKYNEQFF	TGCGCCAGCAGCCAAGAACTCGGAGGCAGGAAATACAATGAGCAGTTCTTC
TRBV21-1	-	TRBJ1-1	-	CASSSKEAGMEAFF	TGTGCCAGCAGCTCAAAGGAAGCAGGGATGGAAGCTTTCTTT
TRBV4-1	-	TRBJ2-2	-	CATSLATGELFF	TGCGCCACTTCCTTAGCGACCGGGGAGCTGTTTTTT
TRBV27	-	TRBJ1-1	-	CASSRRQTGFEAFF	TGTGCCAGCAGTAGGAGACAGACCGGCTTTGAAGCTTTCTTT
TRBV19	-	TRBJ1-4	-	CASSTQGSGEKLFF	TGTGCCAGTAGTACCCAGGGATCTGGGGAAAAACTGTTTTTT